This TCR beta chain was observed in a study of CD8+ T cells in alopecia areata. Overall study results and limits: Treatment with tofacitinib significantly lowered scalp clonality and reduced expanded CD8+ clones among the top 100.

The authors extracted RNA and reverse transcribed it into cDNA as the sequencing template. Method: immunoSEQ multiplex PCR; TCRdb's copy keeps in-frame clones and lacks some. The sample has around 190,000 clones; just under 65% are singletons. Details on this clone: No antigen is known for it.

The treatment: oral pan-JAK inhibitor, 5-10 mg twice daily. Researchers took lesional scalp punch biopsies and peripheral blood from people who were alopecia areata patients. This sample comprised CD4+ T cells sorted from blood, obtained at approximately week 50, from a patient treated with tofacitinib. The sequence derives from a human donor with alopecia areata.

In nucleotides, the CDR3 is TGTGCCAGCAGCCTACTTCCCGGGACAGGGAATGAAAAACTGTTTTTT. Residues: CASSLLPGTGNEKLFF. V is TRBV7-8 and J is TRBJ1-4; 9 positions agree with TRBD1. The CDR3 covers 16 residues. Germline V CDR1 and CDR2: SGHVS, FQNEAQ. J gave up 5 bases and V 5 bases, and 9 bases lay outside the gene matches.